Listed below are T cell receptor beta chains from one sample, sequenced in a study of monozygotic twins with inflammatory bowel disease. Using the 5' RACE reads, TCRdb records one entry per CDR3 protein without DNA. The sample has approximately 400,000 distinct CDR3 sequences. The sequencing input was blood. The origin of the receptors is a human donor with ulcerative colitis or Crohn's disease, or a healthy co-twin of an affected twin (not recorded which). The CDR3 runs from the conserved cysteine through the conserved F or W. Each record gives: CDR3 length, J gene, V gene, CDR3 protein.

14	TRBJ2-2	TRBV28	CASRPQGLTGELFF
15	TRBJ1-1	TRBV6-1	CASTQTRALNTEAFF
15	TRBJ2-2	TRBV7-3	CASSAGQGGTGELFF
16	TRBJ2-3	TRBV7-6	CASSLMGAGGLETQYF
13	TRBJ1-2	TRBV27	CASSPTGGRGYTF
15	TRBJ2-1	TRBV2	CASTRVTSGYNEQFF
15	TRBJ2-7	TRBV5-1	CASTLLTGPTYEQYF
14	TRBJ1-1	TRBV6-1	CASTGVNPNTEAFF
13	TRBJ1-2	TRBV7-2	CASSSDGVYGYTF
17	TRBJ2-2	TRBV4-2	CASSQEALAGAPGELFF
15	TRBJ2-1	TRBV29-1	CSVEDGTGVKGEQFF
15	TRBJ2-5	TRBV11-2	CASSDPIGGEETQYF
12	TRBJ2-7	TRBV3-1	CASSPKGDEQYF
13	TRBJ1-3	TRBV7-2	CASSLYVGNTIYF
17	TRBJ1-1	TRBV27	CASSSRMWSRGDTEAFF
13	TRBJ2-7	TRBV5-1	CASSPDRSWEQYF
14	TRBJ2-5	TRBV6-1	CASSEGWGRETQYF
13	TRBJ2-1	TRBV9	CASSSSQGNEQFF
14	TRBJ2-4	TRBV15	CATSNSRVENIQYF
14	TRBJ2-1	TRBV20-1	CSARDLTSGGEQFF
13	TRBJ2-7	TRBV27	CASSDVRTYEQYF
13	TRBJ2-2	TRBV12-3/TRBV12-4	CAIWTDDTGELFF
17	TRBJ2-1	TRBV29-1	CSVEGLAEEGQYNEQFF
15	TRBJ2-4	TRBV18	CASSPPGLAKNMQYF
13	TRBJ2-7	TRBV6-2/TRBV6-3	CASRRQAEYEQYF
13	TRBJ2-5	TRBV29-1	CSVGGGGVETQYF
15	TRBJ2-1	TRBV20-1	CSARLLAGIHNEQFF
16	TRBJ2-5	TRBV4-1	CASSHGTSSSGETQYF